This T cell receptor beta chain was found in a study of T cell responses to AZD1222 COVID-19 vaccine (dated by TCRdb to the early 2020s). Broadly, across the study: A total of 230 to 250 trial participants underwent TCR sequencing, of whom about 210 received two doses of AZD1222 and about 25 received two doses of the MenACWY control vaccine. Enrollment into the trials was organized by age into subgroups of 18-55, 56-69 and 70-plus years, and those subgroups contained roughly 150, 30 and 60 TCR-sequenced participants, respectively. Summary of the overall study and its limitations: Participants were mostly white British, with more females than males. The authors suggested clonal diversity may have been underestimated. Conclusions about previously exposed vaccinees are limited because only six or seven AZD1222 recipients were SARS-CoV-2 seropositive at baseline. Vaccine-associated CD4 TCRs spanned the whole spike protein, with dominant responses in regions 160-218 and 743-854. Because no day 14 peak-response samples were available, the repertoires could be characterized only after the peak T cell response. In the small 56-69-year group, the increase in depth fell short of significance, most likely because of low power. After two AZD1222 doses, both the breadth and the depth of spike-specific TCRs were significantly higher than at day 0 and than in MenACWY recipients. Nearly half of unique spike-specific TCRs reportedly recognized epitopes outside regions mutated in the B.1.351 and B.1.1.7 variants.

The time point tag for this specimen amounts to: about 28 days (+/-7) after the second vaccine dose. AZD1222 recipients with second doses at about 4 weeks or about 12 weeks were pooled, because spike-specific TCR depth and breadth did not differ between schedules. Vaccinee samples came from UK trials COV001 and COV002, including a single-blind randomized controlled phase 2/3 trial of AZD1222 (ChAdOx1 nCoV-19) in healthy adults. For TCRbeta chain sequencing, PBMC samples were collected from trial participants at day 0 and at day 28 after the second dose. Concerning this clone: Its antigen is currently not known. No base qualities exist here, and no much larger clone lies one base off it.

Unmatched junction bases come to 4, with V trimmed by 5 bases and J by 3 bases. The germline V gene yields SGHVS for CDR1 and FNYEAQ for CDR2. The CDR3, cysteine through phenylalanine, is 15 amino acids long. Only the CDR3 DNA is retained, 45 bases long and in frame from the first base. The CDR3 regions of human TCRbeta chains were analyzed by immunosequencing. Turning to the authors' computational methods: TCRs in the repertoires were compared against a reference library of SARS-CoV-2-specific TCRs that had been generated with the MIRA antigen-specificity platform. Breadth was defined as the fraction of unique TCRs that were SARS-CoV-2-associated. Depth was defined as the fraction of total T cells that were SARS-CoV-2-associated. Using the MIRA data, every spike-specific TCR was mapped to the spike region that the TCR reacted to and assigned to either a CD4 or a CD8 class. Log10-transformed breadth and depth values were compared by one-way ANOVA with Sidak's multiple comparisons tests. The immuneACCESS repertoire file appears here via TCRdb, limited to in-frame rearrangements. These files lack a portion of the clones; in checked studies, under half of the deficit traces to unresolved V genes, and the cause of the others is not known. V, J and clone size are taken as reported in that table, and D and trimming were inferred from the DNA itself. Present in this sample are about 45,000 clones, 70% to 90% of which were seen just once. The ten largest account for roughly 1.1% of the sample.

This TCR derives from an adult who received the AZD1222 COVID-19 vaccine. The source was peripheral blood, collected 28 days after the second AZD1222 dose. The sequence joins TRBV7-6 to TRBJ2-2; TRBD1 aligns with 9 central bases. The CDR3 protein is CASSHRTGDTGELFF. DNA sequence: TGTGCCAGCAGCCACCGGACAGGGGACACCGGGGAGCTGTTTTTT.